This is a list of T cell receptor beta chains from one sample in a study of blood T cell repertoires in COVID-19. Repertoires were generated with immunoSEQ multiplex PCR, while TCRdb's copy carries only in-frame clones and drops some. This sample yields roughly 260,000 clones, of which over 80% are seen a single time; less than 2.5% belongs to the top ten. The sequenced material came from PBMCs or T cells enriched from blood (not recorded which). These receptors were collected from a woman aged 18 to 35 who had recovered from COVID-19. Each CDR3 is given with its conserved first and last residue. The order of the fields is J gene, V gene, CDR3 protein.

j_gene: TRBJ2-1
v_gene: TRBV5-1
CDR3aa: CASSLLQGDEQFF

j_gene: TRBJ2-1
v_gene: TRBV18
CDR3aa: CASSQLAGGPENEQFF

j_gene: TRBJ2-7
v_gene: TRBV28
CDR3aa: CASSLTSGRVSYEQYF

j_gene: TRBJ2-5
v_gene: TRBV20-1
CDR3aa: CSASSHKGAGETQYF

j_gene: TRBJ2-7
v_gene: TRBV5-4
CDR3aa: CAAGTGGSYEQYF

j_gene: TRBJ1-2
v_gene: TRBV9
CDR3aa: CASSTTGAFNYGYTF

j_gene: TRBJ1-2
v_gene: TRBV5-1
CDR3aa: CASSTGVVDGYTF

j_gene: TRBJ2-3
v_gene: TRBV25-1
CDR3aa: CASSGLAGGWGTDTQYF

j_gene: TRBJ2-5
v_gene: TRBV11-3
CDR3aa: CASSLGPLAGKETQYF

j_gene: TRBJ1-6
v_gene: TRBV5-5
CDR3aa: CASSLGTGPNSPLHF

j_gene: TRBJ2-1
v_gene: TRBV13
CDR3aa: CASSLQGHQGFF

j_gene: TRBJ1-2
v_gene: TRBV10-3
CDR3aa: CAISVQQTNYGYTF

j_gene: TRBJ1-2
v_gene: TRBV29-1
CDR3aa: CSVWDRVNYGYTF

j_gene: TRBJ2-3
v_gene: TRBV4-1
CDR3aa: CASSQESRTDTQYF

j_gene: TRBJ2-7
v_gene: TRBV6-5
CDR3aa: CASSWTKGEQYF

j_gene: TRBJ2-3
v_gene: TRBV5-6
CDR3aa: CASSLAGGTAGGTQYF

j_gene: TRBJ1-2
v_gene: TRBV20-1
CDR3aa: CSASSRDRANYGYTF

j_gene: TRBJ2-1
v_gene: TRBV4-3
CDR3aa: CASSQDGSGSYNEQFF

j_gene: TRBJ2-1
v_gene: TRBV6-6
CDR3aa: CASRGLAELNEQFF

j_gene: TRBJ1-1
v_gene: TRBV6-6
CDR3aa: CASSYDSLTVSTEAFF

j_gene: TRBJ1-2
v_gene: TRBV14
CDR3aa: CASSHRQGYYGYTF

j_gene: TRBJ1-4
v_gene: TRBV3-1/TRBV3-2
CDR3aa: CASSLRGVNEKLFF

j_gene: TRBJ1-1
v_gene: TRBV28
CDR3aa: CASSPGVLGAFF

j_gene: TRBJ2-3
v_gene: TRBV7-6
CDR3aa: CASSSSPSGSDTQYF

j_gene: TRBJ2-2
v_gene: TRBV24-1
CDR3aa: CATSDLNRGGTGELFF

j_gene: TRBJ1-2
v_gene: TRBV3-1/TRBV3-2
CDR3aa: CASSEGEYGYTF

j_gene: TRBJ1-2
v_gene: TRBV5-1
CDR3aa: CASSLGTSNYGYTF

j_gene: TRBJ2-1
v_gene: TRBV21-1
CDR3aa: CASSKGFKGGRAYNEQFF

j_gene: TRBJ2-3
v_gene: TRBV6-5
CDR3aa: CASNLGTSPTDTQYF